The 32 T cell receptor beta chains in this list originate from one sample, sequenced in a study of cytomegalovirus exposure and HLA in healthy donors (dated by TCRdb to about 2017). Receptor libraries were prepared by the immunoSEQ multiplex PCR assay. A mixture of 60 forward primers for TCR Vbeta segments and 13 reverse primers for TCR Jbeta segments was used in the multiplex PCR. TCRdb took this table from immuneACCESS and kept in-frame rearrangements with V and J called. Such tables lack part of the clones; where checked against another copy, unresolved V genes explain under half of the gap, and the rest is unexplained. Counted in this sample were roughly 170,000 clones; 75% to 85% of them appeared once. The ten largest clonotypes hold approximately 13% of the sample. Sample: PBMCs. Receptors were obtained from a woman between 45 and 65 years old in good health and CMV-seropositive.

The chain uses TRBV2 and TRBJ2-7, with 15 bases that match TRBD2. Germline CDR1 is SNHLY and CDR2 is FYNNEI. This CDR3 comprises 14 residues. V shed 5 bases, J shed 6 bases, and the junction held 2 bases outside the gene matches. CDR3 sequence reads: CASSTGLAGGEQYF. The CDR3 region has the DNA TGTGCCAGCAGTACGGGACTAGCGGGGGGCGAGCAGTACTTC.

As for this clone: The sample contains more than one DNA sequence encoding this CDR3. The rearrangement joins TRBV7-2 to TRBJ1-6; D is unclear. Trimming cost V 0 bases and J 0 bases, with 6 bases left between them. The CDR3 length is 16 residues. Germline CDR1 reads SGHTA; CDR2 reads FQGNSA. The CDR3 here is CASSLAPDSYNSPLHF. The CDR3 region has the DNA TGTGCCAGCAGCTTAGCTCCAGACTCCTATAATTCACCCCTCCACTTT. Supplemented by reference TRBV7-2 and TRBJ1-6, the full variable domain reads GAGVSQSPSNKVTEKGKDVELRCDPISGHTALYWYRQSLGQGLEFLIYFQGNSAPDKSGLPSDRFSAERTGGSVSTLTIQRTQQEDSAVYLCASSLAPDSYNSPLHFGNGTRLTVT.

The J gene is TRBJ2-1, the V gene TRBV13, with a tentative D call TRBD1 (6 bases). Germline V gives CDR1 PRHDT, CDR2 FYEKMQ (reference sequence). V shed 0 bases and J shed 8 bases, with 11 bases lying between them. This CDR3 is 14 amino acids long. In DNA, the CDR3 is TGTGCCAGCAGCTTAGGGGGCAGGGGCTATGAGCAGTTCTTC. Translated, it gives CASSLGGRGYEQFF.

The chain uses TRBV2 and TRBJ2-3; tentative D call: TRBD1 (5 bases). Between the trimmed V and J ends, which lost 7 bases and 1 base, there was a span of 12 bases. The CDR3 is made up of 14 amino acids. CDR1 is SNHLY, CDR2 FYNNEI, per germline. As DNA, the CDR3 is TGTGCCAGCAACATAGGGGCCCGCACAGATACGCAGTATTTT. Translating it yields CASNIGARTDTQYF.

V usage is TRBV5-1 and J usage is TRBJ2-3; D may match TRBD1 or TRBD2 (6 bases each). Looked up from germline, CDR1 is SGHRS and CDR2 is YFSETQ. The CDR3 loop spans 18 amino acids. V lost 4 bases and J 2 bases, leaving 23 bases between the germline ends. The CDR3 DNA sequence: TGCGCCAGCAGCCTGGGGGGCGCGAGACCTTCTGCCACAGATACGCAGTATTTT. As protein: CASSLGGARPSATDTQYF.

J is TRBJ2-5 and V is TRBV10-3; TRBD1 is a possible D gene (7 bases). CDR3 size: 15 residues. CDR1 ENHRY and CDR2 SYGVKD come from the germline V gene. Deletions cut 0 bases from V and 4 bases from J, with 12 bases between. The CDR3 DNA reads TGTGCCATCAGTGAGTCAGACAGGGACTTAGAGACCCAGTACTTC. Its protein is CAISESDRDLETQYF.

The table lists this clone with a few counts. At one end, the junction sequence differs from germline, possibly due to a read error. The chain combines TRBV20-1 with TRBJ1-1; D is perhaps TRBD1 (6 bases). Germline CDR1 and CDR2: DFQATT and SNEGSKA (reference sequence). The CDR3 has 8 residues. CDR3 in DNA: TGCAGTGCATCCGGGACAAACTTT. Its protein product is CSASGTNF.

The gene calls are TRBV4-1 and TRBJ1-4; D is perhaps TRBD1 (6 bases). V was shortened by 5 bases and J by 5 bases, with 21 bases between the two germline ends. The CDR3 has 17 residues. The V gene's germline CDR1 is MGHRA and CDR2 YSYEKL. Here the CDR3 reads CASSGGSWGRANEKLFF. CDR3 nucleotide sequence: TGCGCCAGCAGCGGGGGCTCCTGGGGCAGGGCCAATGAAAAACTGTTTTTT.

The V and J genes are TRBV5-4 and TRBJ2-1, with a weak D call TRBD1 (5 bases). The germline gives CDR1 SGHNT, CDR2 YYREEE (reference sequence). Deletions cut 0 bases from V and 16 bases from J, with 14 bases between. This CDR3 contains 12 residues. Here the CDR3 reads CASSLEGGRTFF. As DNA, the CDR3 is TGTGCCAGCAGCTTGGAGGGTGGTCGGACATTCTTC.

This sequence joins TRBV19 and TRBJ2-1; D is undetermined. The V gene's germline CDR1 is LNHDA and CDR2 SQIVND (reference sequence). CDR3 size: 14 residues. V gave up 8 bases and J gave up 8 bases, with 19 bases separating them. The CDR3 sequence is CASCLTSKSYEQFF. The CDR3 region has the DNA TGTGCCAGTTGTCTAACCTCGAAGAGCTATGAGCAGTTCTTC.

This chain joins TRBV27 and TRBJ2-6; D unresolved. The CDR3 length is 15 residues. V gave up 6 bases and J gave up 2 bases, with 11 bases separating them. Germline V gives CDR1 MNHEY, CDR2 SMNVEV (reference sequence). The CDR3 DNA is TGTGCCAGCAGAATCAATTCCCCTGGGGCCAACGTCCTGACTTTC. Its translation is CASRINSPGANVLTF.

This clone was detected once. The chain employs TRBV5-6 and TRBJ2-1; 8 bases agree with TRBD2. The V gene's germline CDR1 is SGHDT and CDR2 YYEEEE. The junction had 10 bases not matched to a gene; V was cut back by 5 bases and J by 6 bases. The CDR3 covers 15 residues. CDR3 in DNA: TGTGCCAGCAGTTTTGGAGGACTAGCTGGCAATGAGCAGTTCTTC. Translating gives CASSFGGLAGNEQFF.

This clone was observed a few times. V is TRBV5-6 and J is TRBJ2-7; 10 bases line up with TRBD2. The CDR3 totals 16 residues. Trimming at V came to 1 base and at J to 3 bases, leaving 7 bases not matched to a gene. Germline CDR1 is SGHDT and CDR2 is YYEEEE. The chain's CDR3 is CASSLTSGAPYYEQYF. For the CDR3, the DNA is TGTGCCAGCAGCTTGACTAGCGGGGCCCCCTACTACGAGCAGTACTTC.

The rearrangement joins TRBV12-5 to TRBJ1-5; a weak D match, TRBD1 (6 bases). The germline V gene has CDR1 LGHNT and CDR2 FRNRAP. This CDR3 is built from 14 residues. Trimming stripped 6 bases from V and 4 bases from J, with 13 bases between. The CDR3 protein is CASGPTGLNQPQHF. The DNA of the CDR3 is TGTGCTAGTGGCCCCACAGGGCTGAATCAGCCCCAGCATTTT.

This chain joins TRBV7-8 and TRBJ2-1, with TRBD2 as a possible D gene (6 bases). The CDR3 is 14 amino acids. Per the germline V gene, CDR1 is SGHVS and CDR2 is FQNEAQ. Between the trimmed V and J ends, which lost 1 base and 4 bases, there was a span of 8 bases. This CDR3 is CASSLDGGYNEQFF. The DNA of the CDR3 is TGTGCCAGCAGCTTAGACGGGGGTTACAATGAGCAGTTCTTC.

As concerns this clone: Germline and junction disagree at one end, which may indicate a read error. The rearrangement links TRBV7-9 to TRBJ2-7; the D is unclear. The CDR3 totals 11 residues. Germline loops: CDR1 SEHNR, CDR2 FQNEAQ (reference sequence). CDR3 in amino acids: CSSSLMSEQYF. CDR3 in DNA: TGTTCCAGCAGCTTAATGTCAGAGCAGTACTTC.

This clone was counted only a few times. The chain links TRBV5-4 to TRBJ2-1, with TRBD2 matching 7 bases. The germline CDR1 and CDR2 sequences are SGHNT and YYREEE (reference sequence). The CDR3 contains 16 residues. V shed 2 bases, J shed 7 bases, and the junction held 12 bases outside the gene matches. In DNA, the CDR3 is TGTGCCAGCAGCTTCGTCGGGGGGAACCTGGGGAATGAGCAGTTCTTC. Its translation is CASSFVGGNLGNEQFF.

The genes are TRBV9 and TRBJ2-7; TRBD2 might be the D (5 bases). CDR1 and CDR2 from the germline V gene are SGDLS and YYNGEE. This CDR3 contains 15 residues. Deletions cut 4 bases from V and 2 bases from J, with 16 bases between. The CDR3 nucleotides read TGTGCCAGCAGCCTCCACCCCGGGATTACCTACGAGCAGTACTTC. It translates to CASSLHPGITYEQYF. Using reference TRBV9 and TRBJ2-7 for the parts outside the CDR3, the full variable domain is DSGVTQTPKHLITATGQRVTLRCSPRSGDLSVYWYQQSLDQGLQFLIQYYNGEERAKGNILERFSAQQFPDLHSELNLSSLELGDSALYFCASSLHPGITYEQYFGPGTRLTVT.

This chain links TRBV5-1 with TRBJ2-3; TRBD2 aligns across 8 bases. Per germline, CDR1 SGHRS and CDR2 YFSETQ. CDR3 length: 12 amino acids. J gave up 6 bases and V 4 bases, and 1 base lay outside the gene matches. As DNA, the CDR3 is TGCGCCAGCAGCCCGGGGGGGGATACGCAGTATTTT. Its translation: CASSPGGDTQYF.

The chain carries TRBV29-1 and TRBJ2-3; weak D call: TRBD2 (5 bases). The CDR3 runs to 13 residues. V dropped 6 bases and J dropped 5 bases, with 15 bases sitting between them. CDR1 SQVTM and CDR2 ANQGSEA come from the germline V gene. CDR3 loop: CSVRDFEGDTQYF. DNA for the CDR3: TGCAGCGTGAGGGATTTCGAAGGAGATACGCAGTATTTT.

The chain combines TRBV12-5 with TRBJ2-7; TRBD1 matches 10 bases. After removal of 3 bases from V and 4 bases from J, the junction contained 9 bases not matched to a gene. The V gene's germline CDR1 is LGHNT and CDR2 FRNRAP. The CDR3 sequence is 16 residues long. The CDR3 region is CASGFGQGGLSYEQYF. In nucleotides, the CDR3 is TGTGCTAGTGGTTTCGGACAGGGGGGACTATCTTACGAGCAGTACTTC. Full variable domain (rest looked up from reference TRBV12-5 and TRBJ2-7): DARVTQTPRHKVTEMGQEVTMRCQPILGHNTVFWYRQTMMQGLELLAYFRNRAPLDDSGMPKDRFSAEMPDATLATLKIQPSEPRDSAVYFCASGFGQGGLSYEQYFGPGTRLTVT.

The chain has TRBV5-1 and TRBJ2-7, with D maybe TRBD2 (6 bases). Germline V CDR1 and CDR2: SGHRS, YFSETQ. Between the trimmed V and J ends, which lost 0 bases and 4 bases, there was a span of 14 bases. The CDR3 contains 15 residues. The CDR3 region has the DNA TGCGCCAGCAGCTTGGCGGGGCGGGGAGGTTACGAGCAGTACTTC. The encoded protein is CASSLAGRGGYEQYF.

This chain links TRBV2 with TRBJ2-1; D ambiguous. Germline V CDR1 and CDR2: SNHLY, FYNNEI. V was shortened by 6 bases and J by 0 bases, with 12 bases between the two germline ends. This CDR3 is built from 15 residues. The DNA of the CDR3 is TGTGCCAGCAGAGAGGCGGTGAGCTCCTACAATGAGCAGTTCTTC. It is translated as CASREAVSSYNEQFF. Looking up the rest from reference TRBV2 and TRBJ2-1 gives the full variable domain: EPEVTQTPSHQVTQMGQEVILRCVPISNHLYFYWYRQILGQKVEFLVSFYNNEISEKSEIFDDQFSVERPDGSNFTLKIRSTKLEDSAMYFCASREAVSSYNEQFFGPGTRLTVL.

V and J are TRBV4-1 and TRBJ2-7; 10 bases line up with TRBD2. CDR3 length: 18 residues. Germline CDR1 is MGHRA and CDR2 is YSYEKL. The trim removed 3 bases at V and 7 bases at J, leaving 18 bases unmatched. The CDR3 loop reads CASSQGLQRGGLLGEQYF. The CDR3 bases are TGCGCCAGCAGCCAGGGCCTTCAGCGGGGGGGCCTTTTAGGAGAGCAGTACTTC.

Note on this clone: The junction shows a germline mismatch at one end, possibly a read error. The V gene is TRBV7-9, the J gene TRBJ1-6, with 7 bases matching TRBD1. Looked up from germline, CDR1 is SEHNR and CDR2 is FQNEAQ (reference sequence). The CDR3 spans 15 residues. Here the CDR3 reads CSSTASGTANSPLHF. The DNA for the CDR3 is TGTTCCAGCACCGCTTCGGGGACAGCAAATTCACCCCTCCACTTT.

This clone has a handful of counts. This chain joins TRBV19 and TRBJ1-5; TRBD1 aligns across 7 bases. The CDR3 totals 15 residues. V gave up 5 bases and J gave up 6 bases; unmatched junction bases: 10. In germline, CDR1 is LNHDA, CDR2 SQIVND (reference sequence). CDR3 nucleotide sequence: TGTGCCAGTAGTCTTTTGGGACAGACCGGTCAGCCCCAGCATTTT. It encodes CASSLLGQTGQPQHF.

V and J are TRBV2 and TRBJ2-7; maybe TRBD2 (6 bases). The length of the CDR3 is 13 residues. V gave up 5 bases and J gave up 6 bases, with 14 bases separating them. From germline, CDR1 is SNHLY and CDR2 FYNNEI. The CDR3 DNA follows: TGTGCCAGCAGTCGGGACTCCCTCGGCGAGCAGTACTTC. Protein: CASSRDSLGEQYF. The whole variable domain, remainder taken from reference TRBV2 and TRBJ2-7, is EPEVTQTPSHQVTQMGQEVILRCVPISNHLYFYWYRQILGQKVEFLVSFYNNEISEKSEIFDDQFSVERPDGSNFTLKIRSTKLEDSAMYFCASSRDSLGEQYFGPGTRLTVT.

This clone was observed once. In nucleotides, the CDR3 is TGTGCTAGTGGTAGCGGGGGGACCTCCCAAGAGACCCAGTACTTC. Translation: CASGSGGTSQETQYF. This chain links TRBV12-5 with TRBJ2-5, with 9 bases identical to TRBD2. With 5 bases clipped from V and 1 base from J, the junction kept 5 bases outside the gene matches. The germline V gene has CDR1 LGHNT and CDR2 FRNRAP. CDR3 length: 15 amino acids.

CDR3: CASSPDRSLPYRNTIYF. The CDR3, as DNA: TGTGCCAGCAGCCCGGACAGGTCACTACCCTACCGGAACACCATATATTTT. J is TRBJ1-3 and V is TRBV14; TRBD1 matches 7 bases. V lost 4 bases to trimming and J lost 7 bases; unmatched junction nucleotides: 16. The CDR3 is 17 amino acids. Germline CDR1 SGHDN, CDR2 FVKESK.

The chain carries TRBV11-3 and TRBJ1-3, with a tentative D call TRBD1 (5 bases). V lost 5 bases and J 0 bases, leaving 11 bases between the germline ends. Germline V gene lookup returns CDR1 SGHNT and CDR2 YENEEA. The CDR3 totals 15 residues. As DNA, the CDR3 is TGTGCCAGCAGCCTCGGACAATACTCTGGAAACACCATATATTTT. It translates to CASSLGQYSGNTIYF.

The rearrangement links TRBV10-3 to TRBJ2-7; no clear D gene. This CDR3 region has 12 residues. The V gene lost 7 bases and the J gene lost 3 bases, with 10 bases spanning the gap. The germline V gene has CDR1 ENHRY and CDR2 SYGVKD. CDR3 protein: CAIIYRYYEQYF. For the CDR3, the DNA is TGTGCCATCATCTACAGATACTACGAGCAGTACTTC.

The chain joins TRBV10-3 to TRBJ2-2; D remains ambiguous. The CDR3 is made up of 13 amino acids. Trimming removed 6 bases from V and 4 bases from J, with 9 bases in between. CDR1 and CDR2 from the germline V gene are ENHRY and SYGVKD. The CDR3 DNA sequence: TGTGCCATCAGACCCGACACCACCGGGGAGCTGTTTTTT. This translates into CAIRPDTTGELFF.